Shown below are 22 T cell receptor beta chains from a single sample sequenced in a study of blood T cell repertoires in COVID-19 (dated by TCRdb to 2018 to 2020). Library prep was done by the immunoSEQ multiplex PCR assay. TCRdb's version of the immuneACCESS table is confined to in-frame rearrangements and falls short of the full clone set. An unresolved V gene accounts for under half of the shortfall where checked; the remainder is of unknown origin. For this sample there are a few hundred thousand clones; about nine tenths appear just once. About 10% of the sample is in the top ten clones. Sequenced input: PBMCs or T cells enriched from blood (not recorded which). These receptors came from a woman between 18 and 29 years old who had recovered from COVID-19.

The chain joins TRBV28 to TRBJ1-4; 8 nucleotides line up with TRBD1. CDR1 and CDR2 from the germline V gene are MDHEN and SYDVKM. There are 12 residues in the CDR3. Trimming cost V 10 bases and J 6 bases; bases outside gene matches: 4. CDR3 amino acids: CATGGEDEKLFF. Here the CDR3 DNA reads TGTGCCACAGGGGGCGAGGATGAAAAACTGTTTTTT.

This clone was detected only a few times. V gene TRBV3-1 (or the pseudogene TRBV3-2) combines with J gene TRBJ2-1; TRBD1 is a possible D gene (5 bases). Germline assignment: CDR1 LGHDT and CDR2 YNNKEL (reference sequence). The CDR3 extends over 13 amino acids. V was pared by 5 bases and J by 13 bases, with 18 bases between. The chain's CDR3 is CASSSRNRRTQFF. Here the CDR3 DNA reads TGTGCCAGCAGCTCTCGAAATAGACGGACACAGTTCTTC.

This chain connects TRBV7-9 to TRBJ1-2, with D possibly matching TRBD1 (5 bases). The V gene's germline CDR1 is SEHNR and CDR2 FQNEAQ (reference sequence). Trimming removed 6 bases from V and 8 bases from J, with 13 bases in between. This CDR3 comprises 12 residues. CDR3 residues: CASSSGRMGYTF. Written as DNA, the CDR3 is TGTGCCAGCAGTTCAGGGAGGATGGGCTACACCTTC.

This CDR3 reads CASSLAQLGGTEQFF. The CDR3 DNA is TGCGCCAGCAGCTTGGCCCAACTAGGGGGCACAGAGCAGTTCTTC. The chain has TRBV5-1 and TRBJ2-1; 7 bases are shared with TRBD1. In germline, CDR1 is SGHRS, CDR2 YFSETQ. The CDR3 runs to 15 residues. After removal of 0 bases from V and 10 bases from J, the junction contained 10 bases not matched to a gene.

The CDR3 DNA reads TGTGCCAGCAGTTCCCTTGGTACAGGGTACACTGAAGCTTTCTTT. Translating it yields CASSSLGTGYTEAFF. This rearrangement joins TRBV28 to TRBJ1-1; tentative D call: TRBD1 (6 bases). The CDR3 length is 15 residues. Per the germline V gene, CDR1 is MDHEN and CDR2 is SYDVKM. Trimming stripped 4 bases from V and 3 bases from J, with 15 bases between.

This clone appeared once. V gene TRBV29-1 combines with J gene TRBJ1-2; 7 bases are a match to TRBD1. The CDR3 extends over 13 amino acids. Trimming took 7 bases from V and 4 from J; bases not matched to a gene: 9. Looked up from germline, CDR1 is SQVTM and CDR2 is ANQGSEA. For the CDR3, the DNA is TGCAGCGCCATCCAGGGGGGCGGCTATGGCTACACCTTC. This encodes CSAIQGGGYGYTF.

The V gene is TRBV15, the J gene TRBJ1-3; 10 bases are shared with TRBD1. Germline values: CDR1 LNHNV, CDR2 YYDKDF (reference sequence). This CDR3 is built from 15 residues. The V gene end was trimmed by 7 bases and the J gene end by 6 bases; junction bases not matched to a gene: 9. This chain's CDR3 is CATTRDRGEENTIYF. For the CDR3, the DNA is TGTGCCACCACCCGGGACAGGGGAGAGGAAAACACCATATATTTT.

V is TRBV6-5 and J is TRBJ2-5, with 8 bases matching TRBD1. The CDR3 extends over 15 amino acids. The V and J ends lost 5 bases and 5 bases, in that order; junction bases with no gene match: 10. Germline V gene lookup returns CDR1 MNHEY and CDR2 SVGAGI. DNA for the CDR3: TGTGCCAGCAGTCACAGGGGGATGGTCGGCGAGACCCAGTACTTC. As protein: CASSHRGMVGETQYF.

Written as DNA, the CDR3 is TGTGCCAGCAGCCTAGGAGCACAGGGAGATCAGCCCCAGCATTTT. As protein: CASSLGAQGDQPQHF. The chain carries TRBV3-1 (or the pseudogene TRBV3-2) and TRBJ1-5; weak D call: TRBD1 (6 bases). Germline loops: CDR1 LGHDT, CDR2 YNNKEL (reference sequence). CDR3 length equals 15 residues. V was pared by 4 bases and J by 5 bases, with 15 bases between.

This clone is a singleton in its sample. V is TRBV10-3 and J is TRBJ2-3; TRBD1 aligns across 7 bases. V trimming: 10 bases; J trimming: 3 bases; junction bases outside the gene matches: 4. Germline V gene lookup returns CDR1 ENHRY and CDR2 SYGVKD. The CDR3 is 12 residues long. The CDR3 DNA follows: TGTGCCACAGGACAGGAGACAGATACGCAGTATTTT. The encoded protein is CATGQETDTQYF.

This chain uses TRBV5-1 with TRBJ2-2; D may be TRBD1 (5 bases). The CDR3 has 15 residues. The germline V gene encodes CDR1 SGHRS and CDR2 YFSETQ. V lost 1 base and J lost 7, with 14 bases in between. For the CDR3, the DNA is TGCGCCAGCAGCTTGTTTGAGGCAGGGTTCGGGGAGCTGTTTTTT. This gives the protein CASSLFEAGFGELFF.

The rearrangement joins TRBV5-1 to TRBJ2-2, with D possibly TRBD2 on 5 matching bases. Trimming removed 0 bases at V and 4 bases at J, with 13 bases between. The CDR3 consists of 16 residues. Germline lookup yields CDR1 SGHRS and CDR2 YFSETQ. Here the CDR3 DNA reads TGCGCCAGCAGCTTGGTTGCGGGTCACGTCACCGGGGAGCTGTTTTTT. The encoded protein is CASSLVAGHVTGELFF. The full variable domain, in which reference TRBV5-1 and TRBJ2-2 provide the parts outside the CDR3, is KAGVTQTPRYLIKTRGQQVTLSCSPISGHRSVSWYQQTPGQGLQFLFEYFSETQRNKGNFPGRFSGRQFSNSRSEMNVSTLELGDSALYLCASSLVAGHVTGELFFGEGSRLTVL.

This chain links TRBV18 with TRBJ1-1; D might be TRBD1 (6 bases). Deletions cut 3 bases from V and 1 base from J, with 15 bases between. Germline V lookup: CDR1 KGHSH, CDR2 LQKENI. This CDR3 contains 16 residues. CDR3 loop: CASSPVPRTENTEAFF. The CDR3 coding sequence is TGTGCCAGCTCACCGGTCCCCAGGACAGAGAACACTGAAGCTTTCTTT.

The V gene is TRBV28, the J gene TRBJ2-7; possible D gene TRBD1, 6 bases. Germline-derived CDR1 and CDR2 are MDHEN and SYDVKM. CDR3 length: 16 amino acids. The ends were cut back, 3 bases at V and 2 bases at J, with 17 bases in the middle. The CDR3 sequence is CASSFSQDRNTYEQYF. For the CDR3, the DNA is TGTGCCAGCAGTTTCTCCCAGGACAGAAATACCTACGAGCAGTACTTC.

The chain joins TRBV7-8 to TRBJ2-1; TRBD2 matches 8 bases. The V and J ends lost 4 bases and 7 bases, in that order; junction bases with no gene match: 6. Germline V gene lookup returns CDR1 SGHVS and CDR2 FQNEAQ. The CDR3 has 14 residues. The CDR3 sequence: CASSSPAGGNEQFF. CDR3 coding DNA: TGTGCCAGCAGCTCCCCCGCGGGGGGAAATGAGCAGTTCTTC.

The chain links TRBV6-5 to TRBJ1-3; D is unclear. Germline values: CDR1 MNHEY, CDR2 SVGAGI. Trimming pared 7 bases from V and 0 bases from J, leaving 10 bases between. The CDR3 has 14 amino acids. The CDR3: CASKRSDSGNTIYF. The CDR3 DNA reads as TGTGCCAGCAAGAGAAGCGACTCTGGAAACACCATATATTTT.

This clone appeared a few times. J is TRBJ2-3 and V is TRBV4-1, with no clear D. The germline V gene has CDR1 MGHRA and CDR2 YSYEKL. CDR3 length equals 12 residues. Trimming took 0 bases from V and 7 from J, leaving 5 bases between them. The CDR3 loop reads CASSQERNTQYF. CDR3 in DNA: TGCGCCAGCAGCCAAGAGAGAAATACGCAGTATTTT.

V and J are TRBV3-1 (or the pseudogene TRBV3-2) and TRBJ2-4; 9 bases are a match to TRBD1. This CDR3 comprises 15 residues. Germline V gene sequence: CDR1 LGHDT, CDR2 YNNKEL (reference sequence). The trim removed 1 base at V and 8 bases at J, leaving 6 bases unmatched. CDR3 region: CASSQGQGEAYIQYF. The CDR3 nucleotides are TGTGCCAGCAGCCAAGGACAGGGGGAGGCATACATTCAGTACTTC.

This chain connects TRBV3-1 (or the pseudogene TRBV3-2) to TRBJ1-6, with 7 bases lining up with TRBD1. V lost 4 bases and J lost 7; bases outside the gene matches: 4. Germline values: CDR1 LGHDT, CDR2 YNNKEL (reference sequence). The CDR3 spans 14 residues. The CDR3 loop reads CASSPGTANSPLHF. The CDR3 coding sequence is TGTGCCAGCAGCCCCGGGACAGCCAATTCACCCCTCCACTTT.

J is TRBJ1-1 and V is TRBV5-1; D possibly corresponds to TRBD1 (6 bases). The germline V gene has CDR1 SGHRS and CDR2 YFSETQ. The CDR3 contains 16 residues. Trimming removed 3 bases from V and 1 base from J, with 16 bases in between. The CDR3 loop is CASSSGRGGQNTEAFF. The CDR3 DNA reads as TGCGCCAGCAGCTCGGGACGTGGGGGCCAGAACACTGAAGCTTTCTTT.

The CDR3 DNA follows: TGTGCCAGCAGCTTGGACAGGGTAAACACCGGGGAGCTGTTTTTT. Translated, it gives CASSLDRVNTGELFF. This sequence joins TRBV5-6 and TRBJ2-2; possible D gene TRBD1, 6 bases. V lost 0 bases to trimming and J lost 2 bases, with 8 bases between them. The CDR3 is made up of 15 amino acids. Germline V gene sequence: CDR1 SGHDT, CDR2 YYEEEE.

The chain joins TRBV9 to TRBJ2-2; D gene uncertain. V was cut by 3 bases and J by 8 bases, with 5 bases left in between. From germline, CDR1 is SGDLS and CDR2 YYNGEE. The CDR3 length is 11 residues. CDR3 loop: CASSGLGELFF. In nucleotides, the CDR3 is TGTGCCAGCAGCGGTTTAGGGGAGCTGTTTTTT.